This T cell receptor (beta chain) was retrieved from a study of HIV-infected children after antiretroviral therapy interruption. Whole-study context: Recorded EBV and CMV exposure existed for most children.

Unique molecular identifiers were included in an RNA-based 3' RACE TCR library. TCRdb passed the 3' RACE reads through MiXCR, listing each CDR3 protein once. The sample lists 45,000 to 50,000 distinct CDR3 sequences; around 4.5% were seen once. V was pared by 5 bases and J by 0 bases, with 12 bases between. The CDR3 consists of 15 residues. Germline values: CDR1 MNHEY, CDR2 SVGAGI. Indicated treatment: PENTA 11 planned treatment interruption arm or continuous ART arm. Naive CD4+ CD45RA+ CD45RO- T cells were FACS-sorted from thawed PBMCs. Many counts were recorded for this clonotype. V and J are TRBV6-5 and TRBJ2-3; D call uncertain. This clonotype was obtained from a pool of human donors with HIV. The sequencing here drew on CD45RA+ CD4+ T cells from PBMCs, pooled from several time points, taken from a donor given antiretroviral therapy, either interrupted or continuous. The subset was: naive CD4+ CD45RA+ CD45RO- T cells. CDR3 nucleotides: TGTGCCAGCAGTCCCGACTTCGCTAGCACAGATACGCAGTATTTT. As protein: CASSPDFASTDTQYF.